This T cell receptor (beta chain) was sequenced during a study of T cell repertoires in cytomegalovirus infection. The overall study: It was the public TCR beta signatures that indicated both CMV infection and matching HLA type.

TCRdb re-called the reads through MiXCR, storing one row per CDR3 protein. This table has 130,000 or so distinct CDR3 sequences, 6.5% appearing once. This clonotype was recorded a few times. Trimming removed 6 bases at V and 6 bases at J, with 15 bases between. The CDR3 runs 14 residues. The germline CDR1 and CDR2 sequences are MNHNY and SVGAGI (reference sequence). The V gene is TRBV6-6, the J gene TRBJ2-1; D gene ambiguous. This receptor was obtained from a human donor in good health (CMV status not recorded). Some clones in this sample may be carry-over from other donors' samples. The sample comprised PBMCs. The CDR3 sequence is CASSYSLGSNEQFF. CDR3 sequence (DNA): TGTGCCAGCAGCTATTCTTTGGGGTCCAATGAGCAGTTCTTC.